What follows are 26 T cell receptor beta chains derived from one specimen sequenced in a study of memory CD4+ T cells and cytomegalovirus serostatus (dated by TCRdb to the late 2010s). Single viable CD3+CD4+CD8-CD45RO+ cells were sorted as memory CD4+ T cells on a FACSAria II. Libraries were prepared through the immunoSEQ multiplex PCR assay. TCRdb took over this immuneACCESS table, retaining in-frame rearrangements with V and J assigned. Such tables are incomplete; in checked studies, under half of the missing clones stem from an unresolved V gene, and the remainder is unexplained. The sample has tens of thousands of clones on record, over 65% of them singletons. About 3% of the sample comes from the top ten. The sequencing sample was made of memory CD4+ T cells from blood. Receptors were obtained from an adult in good health and CMV-seropositive.

The chain combines TRBV27 with TRBJ2-5; 8 bases fit TRBD1. The CDR3 totals 13 residues. Trimming removed 7 bases from V and 8 bases from J; junction bases left unmatched: 9. CDR1 is MNHEY and CDR2 is SMNVEV in the germline V gene (reference sequence). The CDR3 DNA follows: TGTGCCAGCACCCAGACAGGGGTTAGCACCCAGTACTTC. It codes for CASTQTGVSTQYF.

This rearrangement joins TRBV6-1 to TRBJ2-5, with D unresolved. The V and J ends lost 6 bases and 5 bases respectively, with 7 bases between them. CDR1 is MNHNS and CDR2 is SASEGT in the germline V gene. CDR3 size: 11 residues. The CDR3 loop is CASRGWETQYF. The CDR3 DNA follows: TGTGCCAGCAGAGGGTGGGAGACCCAGTACTTC.

The gene calls are TRBV2 and TRBJ1-2; D is perhaps TRBD1 (6 bases). The V end was cut by 3 bases, the J end by 5 bases, with 7 bases between. There are 12 residues in the CDR3. The germline V gene has CDR1 SNHLY and CDR2 FYNNEI. CDR3 sequence reads: CASSDQGYGYTF. CDR3 in DNA: TGTGCCAGCAGTGACCAGGGGTATGGCTACACCTTC.

The chain uses TRBV11-2 and TRBJ2-1, with a possible D match to TRBD1 (5 bases). The CDR3 is 12 amino acids. The germline V gene has CDR1 SGHAT and CDR2 FQNNGV. The V gene lost 2 bases and the J gene lost 8 bases, with 7 bases spanning the gap. CDR3 bases: TGTGCCAGCAGCTTATTCAGGGATGAGCAGTTCTTC. Amino acids: CASSLFRDEQFF.

The chain employs TRBV11-2 and TRBJ1-4; D ambiguous. Germline assignment: CDR1 SGHAT and CDR2 FQNNGV. Trimming pared 3 bases from V and 5 bases from J, leaving 13 bases between. This CDR3 comprises 15 residues. The CDR3: CASSLQFGGNEKLFF. CDR3 DNA: TGTGCCAGCAGCTTGCAATTCGGCGGAAATGAAAAACTGTTTTTT.

The chain joins TRBV11-3 to TRBJ2-3, with a weak D call TRBD2 (5 bases). Trimming took 5 bases from V and 8 from J, leaving 11 bases between them. The CDR3 loop spans 12 amino acids. CDR1 is SGHNT, CDR2 YENEEA, per germline. The CDR3 DNA is TGTGCCAGCAGCCCCGGGGTCGTTACGCAGTATTTT. Translating gives CASSPGVVTQYF.

For the CDR3, the DNA is TGTGCCAGCAGTCTTCGTGCTAGCGGCCTCTACGAGCAGTACGTC. Encoded protein: CASSLRASGLYEQYV. The chain recombines TRBV27 with TRBJ2-7, with 7 bases fitting TRBD2. CDR1 is MNHEY and CDR2 is SMNVEV in the germline V gene (reference sequence). CDR3 length: 15 residues. V shed 5 bases, J shed 3 bases, and the junction held 10 bases outside the gene matches.

The V gene is TRBV18, the J gene TRBJ2-1, with TRBD2 matching over 9 bases. From germline, CDR1 is KGHSH and CDR2 LQKENI. This CDR3 spans 14 amino acids. J was trimmed by 10 bases and V by 2 bases; bases with no gene match: 6. The CDR3 nucleotides read TGTGCCAGCTCACCAGCGGGAGGGCCTTGGGAGCAGTTCTTC. This translates into CASSPAGGPWEQFF. The full variable domain, in which reference TRBV18 and TRBJ2-1 provide the parts outside the CDR3, is NAGVMQNPRHLVRRRGQEARLRCSPMKGHSHVYWYRQLPEEGLKFMVYLQKENIIDESGMPKERFSAEFPKEGPSILRIQQVVRGDSAAYFCASSPAGGPWEQFFGPGTRLTVL.

The chain combines TRBV11-3 with TRBJ2-4; 9 nucleotides line up with TRBD1. J was trimmed by 0 bases and V by 0 bases; bases with no gene match: 12. CDR1 SGHNT and CDR2 YENEEA come from the germline V gene. The CDR3 totals 20 residues. CDR3 loop: CASSLEGTGFLGLAKNIQYF. The CDR3 bases are TGTGCCAGCAGCTTAGAGGGGACAGGGTTTTTGGGACTAGCCAAAAACATTCAGTACTTC.

The DNA for the CDR3 is TGTGCCAGCAGTTCCGGGACAGGGGGCGCCTCCTATGGCTACACCTTC. Translated, it gives CASSSGTGGASYGYTF. The chain links TRBV6-6 to TRBJ1-2; 12 bases are a match to TRBD1. J lost 4 bases, V lost 4 bases, and 7 bases had no gene match. This CDR3 is 16 amino acids long. The V gene's germline CDR1 is MNHNY and CDR2 SVGAGI (reference sequence).

There are a few counts of this clone. The V and J genes are TRBV6-6 and TRBJ2-6, with no clear D. CDR1 and CDR2 from the germline V gene are MNHNY and SVGAGI (reference sequence). The CDR3 runs 15 residues. Trimming removed 6 bases from V and 1 base from J, with 10 bases in between. The CDR3 is CASSLVSSGANVLTF. The CDR3 DNA sequence: TGTGCCAGCAGCCTAGTCTCTTCTGGGGCCAACGTCCTGACTTTC.

The V call is TRBV6-1, the J call TRBJ2-7; 7 nucleotides agree with TRBD1. Per the germline V gene, CDR1 is MNHNS and CDR2 is SASEGT. The CDR3 length is 15 residues. After removal of 8 bases from V and 2 bases from J, the junction contained 12 bases not matched to a gene. The CDR3 loop is CASAKSTGDPYEQYF. The CDR3, as DNA: TGTGCCAGCGCAAAATCCACAGGGGATCCCTACGAGCAGTACTTC.

The chain links TRBV10-1 to TRBJ2-5, with TRBD2 identical over 14 bases. Germline loops: CDR1 WNHNN, CDR2 SYGVQD (reference sequence). The V gene end was trimmed by 8 bases and the J gene end by 5 bases; junction bases not matched to a gene: 10. The CDR3 has 16 residues. This CDR3 reads CASGEGLAGVGETQYF. The DNA of the CDR3 is TGCGCCAGCGGCGAGGGACTAGCGGGAGTTGGGGAGACCCAGTACTTC.

V usage is TRBV2 and J usage is TRBJ2-1, with a tentative D call TRBD2 (6 bases). The CDR3 is 13 amino acids. Germline loops: CDR1 SNHLY, CDR2 FYNNEI. Deletions cut 4 bases from V and 4 bases from J, with 8 bases between. As DNA, the CDR3 is TGTGCCAGCAGTGCGACTAGTTACAATGAGCAGTTCTTC. It yields the protein CASSATSYNEQFF.

This clone has just a few counts. This chain links TRBV6-1 with TRBJ1-2; 10 bases are a match to TRBD1. The CDR3 has 15 amino acids. V lost 3 bases to trimming and J lost 4 bases; unmatched junction nucleotides: 5. CDR1 is MNHNS, CDR2 SASEGT, per germline. CDR3 coding DNA: TGTGCCAGCAGTGAGGGACAGGGGTACGTCTATGGCTACACCTTC. Translated: CASSEGQGYVYGYTF.

The chain carries TRBV25-1 and TRBJ2-1; 9 bases are a match to TRBD1. CDR1 MGHDK and CDR2 SYGVNS come from the germline V gene. The V and J ends lost 4 bases and 5 bases, in that order; junction bases with no gene match: 15. The CDR3 has 18 residues. CDR3 protein: CASSAGQGRRGRNNEQFF. The DNA of the CDR3 is TGTGCCAGCAGTGCCGGACAGGGGAGGAGGGGGAGAAACAATGAGCAGTTCTTC.

The genes are TRBV5-4 and TRBJ2-1; TRBD1 matches 10 bases. V trimming: 0 bases; J trimming: 6 bases; junction bases outside the gene matches: 6. Germline CDR1 reads SGHNT; CDR2 reads YYREEE (reference sequence). The length of the CDR3 is 16 residues. This CDR3 reads CASSLGVRQGANEQFF. CDR3 nucleotides: TGTGCCAGCAGCTTGGGTGTGAGACAGGGGGCCAATGAGCAGTTCTTC.

This chain connects TRBV5-6 to TRBJ1-1, with D perhaps matching TRBD1 (5 bases). The V gene's germline CDR1 is SGHDT and CDR2 YYEEEE. Trimming removed 0 bases from V and 0 bases from J, with 9 bases in between. The CDR3 length is 15 residues. The CDR3 is CASSLAGRMNTEAFF. The CDR3 nucleotides are TGTGCCAGCAGCTTGGCGGGACGGATGAACACTGAAGCTTTCTTT.

This sequence joins TRBV7-2 and TRBJ2-3, with TRBD1 identical over 10 bases. The CDR3 covers 16 residues. V lost 1 base, J lost 2 bases, and 3 bases stayed unmatched. The germline V gene encodes CDR1 SGHTA and CDR2 FQGNSA. The CDR3 here is CASSLVGQGFTDTQYF. In DNA form, the CDR3 reads TGTGCCAGCAGCTTAGTGGGACAGGGGTTCACAGATACGCAGTATTTT.

V usage is TRBV28 and J usage is TRBJ1-5, with a tentative D call TRBD1 (6 bases). CDR1 and CDR2 (germline): MDHEN, SYDVKM. The V gene lost 3 bases and the J gene lost 4 bases, with 13 bases spanning the gap. The CDR3 covers 15 residues. The DNA for the CDR3 is TGTGCCAGCAGTTTCCCTGACAGGACGAATCAGCCCCAGCATTTT. Translated, it gives CASSFPDRTNQPQHF.

V and J are TRBV5-6 and TRBJ2-6; D gene ambiguous. In germline, CDR1 is SGHDT, CDR2 YYEEEE. The CDR3 is made up of 15 amino acids. V was clipped by 1 base and J by 1 base, with 6 bases between them. The CDR3 DNA reads TGTGCCAGCAGCTTGCGGGTATCTGGGGCCAACGTCCTGACTTTC. It specifies CASSLRVSGANVLTF. The full variable domain, rest sourced from reference TRBV5-6 and TRBJ2-6, is DAGVTQSPTHLIKTRGQQVTLRCSPKSGHDTVSWYQQALGQGPQFIFQYYEEEERQRGNFPDRFSGHQFPNYSSELNVNALLLGDSALYLCASSLRVSGANVLTFGAGSRLTVL.

Worth noting for this clone: Other DNA sequences of this sample code for an identical CDR3. The chain couples TRBV18 to TRBJ1-5, with D possibly matching TRBD1 (5 bases). The V and J ends lost 6 bases and 3 bases respectively, with 9 bases between them. The CDR3 extends over 13 amino acids. CDR1 is KGHSH and CDR2 is LQKENI in the germline V gene. The CDR3 loop is CASSRQTNQPQHF. DNA for the CDR3: TGTGCCAGCTCGCGACAGACCAATCAGCCCCAGCATTTT.

The V call is TRBV28, the J call TRBJ2-5; the match to TRBD2 covers 9 bases. The J call may be faulty, since TRBJ2-7 better matches the DNA end. Germline V gene data show CDR1 as MDHEN and CDR2 as SYDVKM. This CDR3 is built from 15 residues. The CDR3 coding sequence is TGTGCCAGCAGTGGACTAGCGTTGGGTTCCTACGAGCAGTACTTC. It translates to CASSGLALGSYEQYF.

This clone has a handful of counts. The rearrangement links TRBV7-2 to TRBJ2-5; either TRBD1 or TRBD2 may supply D (5 bases each). The V end lost 5 bases, the J end lost 5 bases, and 18 bases lay between the germline ends. There are 15 residues in the CDR3. Germline assignment: CDR1 SGHTA and CDR2 FQGNSA. As DNA, the CDR3 is TGTGCCAGCAGCATGGGACGGTTTACTGGGGAGACCCAGTACTTC. It specifies CASSMGRFTGETQYF.

This rearrangement joins TRBV7-9 to TRBJ2-7; 10 bases align to TRBD2. The germline V gene has CDR1 SEHNR and CDR2 FQNEAQ (reference sequence). V lost 5 bases and J lost 5; bases outside the gene matches: 6. This CDR3 is 14 amino acids long. The CDR3 loop reads CASSPGTSVHEQYF. Written as DNA, the CDR3 is TGTGCCAGCAGCCCAGGGACTAGCGTGCACGAGCAGTACTTC.

The V and J genes are TRBV15 and TRBJ1-5; no clear D. V gave up 3 bases and J gave up 3 bases, with 3 bases separating them. The germline gives CDR1 LNHNV, CDR2 YYDKDF (reference sequence). This CDR3 comprises 12 residues. The CDR3 sequence is CATSRFNQPQHF. CDR3 nucleotide sequence: TGTGCCACCAGCAGGTTCAATCAGCCCCAGCATTTT.